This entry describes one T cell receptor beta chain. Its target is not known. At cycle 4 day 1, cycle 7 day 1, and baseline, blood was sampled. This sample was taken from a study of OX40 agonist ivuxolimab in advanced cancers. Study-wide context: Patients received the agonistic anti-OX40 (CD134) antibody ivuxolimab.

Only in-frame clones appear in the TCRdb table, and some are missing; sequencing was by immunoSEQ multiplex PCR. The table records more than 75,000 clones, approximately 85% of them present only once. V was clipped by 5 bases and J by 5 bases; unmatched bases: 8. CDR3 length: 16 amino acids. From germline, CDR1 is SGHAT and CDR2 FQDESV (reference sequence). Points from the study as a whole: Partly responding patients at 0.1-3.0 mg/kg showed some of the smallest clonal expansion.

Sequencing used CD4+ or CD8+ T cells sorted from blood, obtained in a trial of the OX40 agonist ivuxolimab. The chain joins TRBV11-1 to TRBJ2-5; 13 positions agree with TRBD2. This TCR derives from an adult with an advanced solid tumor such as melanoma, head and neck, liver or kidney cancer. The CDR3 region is CASSTRLAGGWETQYF. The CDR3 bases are TGTGCCAGCAGCACCCGACTAGCGGGAGGATGGGAGACCCAGTACTTC.